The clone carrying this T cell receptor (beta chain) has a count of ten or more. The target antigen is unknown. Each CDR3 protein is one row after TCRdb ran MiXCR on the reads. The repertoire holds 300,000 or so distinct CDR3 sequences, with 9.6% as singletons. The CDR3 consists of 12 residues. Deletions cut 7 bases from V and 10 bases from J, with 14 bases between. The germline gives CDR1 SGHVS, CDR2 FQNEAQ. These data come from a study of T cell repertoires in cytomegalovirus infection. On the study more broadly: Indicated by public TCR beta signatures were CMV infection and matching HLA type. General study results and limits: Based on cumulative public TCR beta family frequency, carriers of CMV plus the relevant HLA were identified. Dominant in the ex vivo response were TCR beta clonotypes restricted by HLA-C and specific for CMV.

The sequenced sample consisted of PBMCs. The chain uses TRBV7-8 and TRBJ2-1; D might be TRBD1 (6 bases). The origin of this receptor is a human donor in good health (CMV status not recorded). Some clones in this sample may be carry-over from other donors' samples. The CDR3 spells CASTLDRREQFF. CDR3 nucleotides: TGTGCCAGCACATTAGACAGGCGAGAGCAGTTCTTC.